These 11 T cell receptor beta chains share one sample of origin, sequenced in a study of blood T cells in healthy people across ages. The use of a sample-barcoded 5' primer and a J-beta primer mix characterized a second PCR of roughly 7 to 11 cycles. TCRdb re-called the 5' RACE reads through MiXCR, storing one row per CDR3 protein. The data show 1.5 million to 2 million distinct CDR3 sequences, with approximately 50% seen just once and around 2.1% held by the top ten. Sequenced sample: blood. The receptors stem from a woman aged 40-49 years in good health.

The rearrangement joins TRBV7-9 to TRBJ2-3, with 14 bases aligning to TRBD2. The length of the CDR3 is 18 residues. V trimming: 2 bases; J trimming: 2 bases; junction bases outside the gene matches: 6. Germline CDR1 is SEHNR and CDR2 is FQNEAQ (reference sequence). CDR3 loop: CASSLSWTSGGNTDTQYF. For the CDR3, the DNA is TGTGCCAGCAGCTTAAGCTGGACTAGCGGGGGGAACACAGATACGCAGTATTTT. Full variable domain (rest looked up from reference TRBV7-9 and TRBJ2-3): DTGVSQNPRHKITKRGQNVTFRCDPISEHNRLYWYRQTLGQGPEFLTYFQNEAQLEKSRLLSDRFSAERPKGSFSTLEIQRTEQGDSAMYLCASSLSWTSGGNTDTQYFGPGTRLTVL.

Worth noting for this clonotype: One junction end does not reproduce the germline sequence, and a read error may be involved. V gene TRBV11-2 combines with J gene TRBJ1-6; the match to TRBD1 covers 7 bases. CDR1 is SGHAT and CDR2 is FQNNGV in the germline V gene. There are 19 residues in the CDR3. The CDR3 is CASSVDYRQGVSYNSPLHF. Here the CDR3 DNA reads TGTGCCAGCAGCGTAGACTACAGACAGGGAGTGTCCTATAATTCACCCCTCCACTTT.

The chain links TRBV4-3 to TRBJ2-3; no reliable D call. The V gene lost 0 bases and the J gene lost 8 bases, with 9 bases spanning the gap. The germline gives CDR1 LGHNA, CDR2 YSLEER. The CDR3 spans 13 residues. CDR3 DNA sequence: TGCGCCAGCAGCCAAGAAGGTTGGGGTACGCAGTATTTT. It yields the protein CASSQEGWGTQYF.

The chain joins TRBV12-3 or TRBV12-4 to TRBJ2-3, with D possibly being TRBD2 (5 bases). This CDR3 region has 15 residues. Trimming removed 3 bases at V and 4 bases at J, with 14 bases between. DNA of the CDR3: TGTGCCAGCAGTTTTCGGACTCAGACCCCAGATACGCAGTATTTT. This encodes CASSFRTQTPDTQYF.

V is TRBV6-6 and J is TRBJ2-1; 7 nucleotides align to TRBD2. The length of the CDR3 is 14 residues. Germline CDR1 MNHNY, CDR2 SVGAGI (reference sequence). J was trimmed by 10 bases and V by 5 bases; bases with no gene match: 11. CDR3 nucleotide sequence: TGTGCCAGCAGTGATGCATCGGGGGGTCGAGAGCAGTTCTTC. It translates to CASSDASGGREQFF.

This clonotype has a handful of counts. V is TRBV7-8 and J is TRBJ1-5; D is unresolved. The CDR3 covers 13 residues. CDR1 is SGHVS and CDR2 is FQNEAQ in the germline V gene. V dropped 2 bases and J dropped 9 bases, with 11 bases sitting between them. This CDR3 reads CASSLSRFTPQHF. CDR3 coding DNA: TGTGCCAGCAGCTTATCCAGATTTACGCCCCAGCATTTT.

The chain has TRBV20-1 and TRBJ1-2; D is unclear. Germline CDR1 is DFQATT and CDR2 is SNEGSKA (reference sequence). The CDR3 length is 14 residues. V lost 4 bases and J lost 2, with 14 bases in between. CDR3 DNA: TGCAGTGCTATCAAGCCAGGCGCCAACTATGGCTACACCTTC. It is translated as CSAIKPGANYGYTF.

The V and J genes are TRBV9 and TRBJ2-5; 10 bases line up with TRBD1. The CDR3 covers 16 residues. V was clipped by 0 bases and J by 5 bases; unmatched bases: 7. Germline CDR1 reads SGDLS; CDR2 reads YYNGEE. This chain's CDR3 is CASSVGGGQGFETQYF. Here the CDR3 DNA reads TGTGCCAGCAGCGTAGGGGGGGGACAGGGGTTTGAGACCCAGTACTTC. The full variable domain, completed using reference TRBV9 and TRBJ2-5, is DSGVTQTPKHLITATGQRVTLRCSPRSGDLSVYWYQQSLDQGLQFLIQYYNGEERAKGNILERFSAQQFPDLHSELNLSSLELGDSALYFCASSVGGGQGFETQYFGPGTRLLVL.

CDR3 sequence: CASSYLQAGVNEQFF. Written as DNA, the CDR3 is TGTGCCAGCAGTTATTTGCAGGCCGGCGTCAATGAGCAGTTCTTC. J is TRBJ2-1 and V is TRBV6-4; D remains unclear. Germline CDR1 reads MRHNA; CDR2 reads SNTAGT. The CDR3 has 15 residues. Trimming cost V 5 bases and J 6 bases, with 17 bases left between them.

A few counts support this clonotype. This chain links TRBV6-5 with TRBJ1-6; D unclear. Trimming shortened V by 7 bases and J by 8 bases, and 15 bases separated the two germline ends. The CDR3 is 14 residues long. CDR1 and CDR2 from the germline V gene are MNHEY and SVGAGI. The CDR3 reads CASTLLQFDSPLHF. The CDR3, as DNA: TGTGCCAGCACCCTACTCCAGTTTGATTCACCCCTCCACTTT.

This clonotype was recorded a few times. This chain links TRBV29-1 with TRBJ2-5; D is ambiguous. The CDR3 is 13 residues long. Germline V gene lookup returns CDR1 SQVTM and CDR2 ANQGSEA. V was trimmed by 7 bases and J by 0 bases, leaving 12 bases between them. CDR3 nucleotides: TGCAGCGCCGAGGACGGTCACCAAGAGACCCAGTACTTC. It encodes CSAEDGHQETQYF.